This T cell receptor (beta chain) appears in the sequencing data of a study of graft-versus-host responses after intestinal transplantation. Study details: Recipients were given multivisceral, liver-intestinal, or isolated intestinal transplants. Induction with anti-thymocyte globulin, then tacrolimus and steroids for about 3 years, was given to all recipients.

Germline lookup yields CDR1 SEHNR and CDR2 FQNEAQ (reference sequence). V was trimmed by 5 bases and J by 0 bases, leaving 2 bases between them. This CDR3 contains 11 residues. Concerning this clone: Other DNA sequences of this sample code for an identical CDR3.

Intraepithelial and lamina propria lymphocytes were freed from processed graft tissue. Clones were read by immunoSEQ multiplex PCR, and TCRdb kept only the in-frame ones, dropping some. This table holds more than 50,000 clones, around 86% found once. V gene TRBV7-9 combines with J gene TRBJ2-7; D unresolved. The sequences come from ileum tissue, collected around 350 days after transplant. This TCR came from a human patient who received an intestinal transplant, so some T cells may come from the graft donor. The DNA for the CDR3 is TGTGCCAGCAGCCGCTCCTACGAGCAGTACTTC. This codes for CASSRSYEQYF.